This TCR beta chain was identified during a study of blood T cell repertoires in COVID-19 (TCRdb year 2020). Broadly, across the study: Collaborator samples came from the United States, Italy and Spain and covered acute and convalescent phases of COVID-19. The material from the prospective study consisted of cDNA or gDNA derived from T cells, B-cell-depleted T cells, or PBMCs. Subjects who had been exposed to COVID-19, were actively infected with it, or had recovered from it provided the deeply sampled blood TCRbeta repertoires that made up the dataset. The repertoires were released in a freely available public database meant as a resource for research on the immune response to SARS-CoV-2. Samples came from the ongoing ImmuneRACE study (first 160 participants) plus 1,254 subjects from 6 global collaborators. Sample metadata almost always included a de-identified subject ID, COVID-19 status, age in years and sex. Where HLA class I and class II types were available, the types were taken from metadata supplied by the sample provider, not from assay-based typing.

Collaborating institutions collected whole blood in K2EDTA tubes following their own protocols. For TCRbeta analysis, collaborators shipped samples in one of three forms: frozen whole blood, isolated PBMCs, or DNA extracted from either of those sample types. The junction carries 7 bases between V and J, which are trimmed by 2 bases and 6 bases respectively. There are 12 amino acids in the CDR3, from cysteine to phenylalanine inclusive. Of all the DNA, just the CDR3 is kept, 36 bases in frame from base 1. Via the germline V gene, CDR1 is SGHNT and CDR2 YENEEA. On the study overall, not on this receptor specifically: How much clinical and demographic metadata was included differed by source and by participant, and the metadata was provided uncurated.

As regards this clone: Its binding antigen is unknown. No base qualities exist here, and no much larger clone lies one base off it.

TCRbeta CDR3 regions were amplified from genomic DNA by means of the immunoSEQ Assay, a bias-controlled multiplex PCR. The authors processed their data as follows. Nucleated cell counts per sample were estimated from amplification of reference gene primers within the assay. Sequence reads were collapsed and filtered to measure the absolute abundance of every unique TCRbeta CDR3 rearrangement. For each sample, productive Simpson clonality was calculated by taking the square root of Simpson's diversity index across productive rearrangements. This is the immuneACCESS table as TCRdb keeps it, with only in-frame sequences that have V and J called. A part of the clones is gone; compared with another copy, unresolved V genes explain less than half, and the rest is unexplained. From that table come the V and J calls and clone size; the DNA was used to work out D and trimming. This sample has about 83,000 clones in its table, and about 82% of those were observed once. The biggest ten clones account for 20% to 25% of the sample.

Recombination connected TRBV11-3 to TRBJ1-1, with no confident D gene call. The specimen sequenced was peripheral blood. The source is a woman aged 80 or older in a cohort sampled during active or convalescent COVID-19. In nucleotide form, the sequence is TGTGCCAGCAGCTTATATTCAGCTGAAGCTTTCTTT. The encoded protein is CASSLYSAEAFF.